Reported below is one T cell receptor (beta chain). Germline V gives CDR1 MNHNY, CDR2 SVGAGI (reference sequence). The CDR3 runs to 16 residues. Losses at the gene ends were 0 bases for V and 5 bases for J; bases not matched to a gene: 6. These data belong to a study of blood T cell repertoires in COVID-19. Sequencing was performed with immunoSEQ multiplex PCR; in TCRdb, only in-frame clones are kept and a portion is missing. The sample has 29,000 or so clones, around 87% seen once. This sequence originates from a human donor in a cohort sampled during active COVID-19. The donor label of this sample is uncertain. Sequenced material: peripheral blood. The gene calls are TRBV6-6 and TRBJ2-2, with 7 positions matching TRBD2. CDR3: CASSYSTSLETGELFF. CDR3 DNA sequence: TGTGCCAGCAGTTACTCGACTAGCCTTGAAACCGGGGAGCTGTTTTTT.